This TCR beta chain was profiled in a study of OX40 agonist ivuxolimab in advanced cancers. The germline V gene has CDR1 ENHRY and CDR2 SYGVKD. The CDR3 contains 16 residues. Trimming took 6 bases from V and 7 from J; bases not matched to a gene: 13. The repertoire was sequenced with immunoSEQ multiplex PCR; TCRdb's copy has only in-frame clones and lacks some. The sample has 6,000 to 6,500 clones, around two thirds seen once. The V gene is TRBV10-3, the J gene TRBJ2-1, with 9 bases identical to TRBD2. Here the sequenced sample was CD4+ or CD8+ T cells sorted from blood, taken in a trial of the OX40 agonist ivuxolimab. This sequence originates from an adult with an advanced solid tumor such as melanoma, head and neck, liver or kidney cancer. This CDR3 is CAIRGPGLAGKNEQFF. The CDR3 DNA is TGTGCCATCAGGGGGCCGGGGCTAGCGGGAAAAAATGAGCAGTTCTTC.